The entry below describes one TCR beta chain. One end of the junction varies from germline; a read error may be responsible. Germline values: CDR1 DFQATT, CDR2 SNEGSKA (reference sequence). The length of the CDR3 is 17 residues. TCRdb analysed the RT-PCR reads with MiXCR anew, one entry per CDR3 protein. This table holds more than 600,000 distinct CDR3 sequences, approximately 15% found once. The gene calls are TRBV20-1 and TRBJ1-3; unclear D gene. Input material: memory CD4+ T cells from blood. This TCR was recovered from a female donor in good health, serving as a healthy control. The CDR3 nucleotides are TGCATTGCTAGAGGCGGTGAGGGCTTGGGCTCTGGAAACACCATATATTTT. Its translation: CIARGGEGLGSGNTIYF.